This T cell receptor (beta chain) emerged from a study of type 1 regulatory T cells. Study as a whole: T-allo10 is an in vitro-generated, Tr1-enriched CD4 T cell product specific for alloantigen.

From germline, CDR1 is SGHVS and CDR2 FNYEAQ. The V and J ends lost 6 bases and 0 bases, in that order; junction bases with no gene match: 5. The CDR3 has 15 residues. TCRdb re-derived calls from the reads in MiXCR, one entry per CDR3 protein. This table has 80,000 to 100,000 distinct CDR3 sequences, 30% to 35% appearing once. The chain is built from TRBV7-6 and TRBJ2-1, with 7 bases lining up with TRBD2. Input material: CD4+ T cells, either the whole sample or a sorted fraction (not recorded which). This TCR was recovered from a human donor in good health. In nucleotides, the CDR3 is TGTGCCAGCAGTGTCGGGGGGAGCTCCTACAATGAGCAGTTCTTC. Its translation: CASSVGGSSYNEQFF. The entire variable domain, with the rest obtained from reference TRBV7-6 and TRBJ2-1, is as follows: GAGVSQSPRYKVTKRGQDVALRCDPISGHVSLYWYRQALGQGPEFLTYFNYEAQQDKSGLPNDRFSAERPEGSISTLTIQRTEQRDSAMYRCASSVGGSSYNEQFFGPGTRLTVL.